This TCR beta chain is from a study of neoadjuvant anti-PD-1 for oral cavity cancer. The wider study: Patients without progression got a fourth dose around day 43.

The method was immunoSEQ multiplex PCR; TCRdb's version includes in-frame clones alone and lacks a portion of them. The sample holds about 42,000 clones, 60% to 80% seen once. This sample's time point: after neoadjuvant nivolumab, at surgical resection. No culture or expansion preceded analysis of these blood cells. This receptor was identified in a person aged 35-79 years with oral cavity squamous cell carcinoma. The source material was PBMCs, sampled after nivolumab (anti-PD-1) treatment.

CDR3 protein: CASSLDSGSADTQYF. The CDR3 coding sequence is TGTGCCAGTAGTTTGGATAGCGGGAGTGCAGATACGCAGTATTTT. The chain employs TRBV19 and TRBJ2-3; 9 bases are shared with TRBD2. The length of the CDR3 is 15 residues. V shed 5 bases and J 4 bases; nucleotides not matched to a gene: 7. The germline V gene encodes CDR1 LNHDA and CDR2 SQIVND (reference sequence).